The 17 T cell receptor beta chains below come from one sample, sequenced in a study of post-analysis software for immune sequencing data (dated by TCRdb to between 2015 and 2017). Libraries were constructed by PCR. The reads were generated on an Illumina HiSeq 2500. Unique molecular identifiers were incorporated into TCR beta cDNA libraries to reduce PCR and sequencing biases. TCRdb reprocessed the public reads (quality trimming at Q25 with fastp, clone calling with MiXCR) and kept in-frame beta chains. Each CDR3 protein appears once, grouped with its most common genes and DNA. In all, the sample holds 500,000 to 600,000 distinct CDR3 sequences, and 44% of those were seen once. Clones ranked in the top ten supply more than 1.5% of the sample. Overall results and qualifications from the work: Patients showed significantly higher frequencies than controls for five TRBV segments, among them TRBV5-6, TRBV5-1 and TRBV20-1.

Their cognate antigens are unknown. Input material: blood. These TCRs come from a girl aged 10-17 years with multiple sclerosis.

This clonotype was seen more than once but under ten times. The V gene is TRBV25-1, the J gene TRBJ2-5; D uncertain. V shed 0 bases and J shed 2 bases, with 7 bases lying between them. Germline-derived CDR1 and CDR2 are MGHDK and SYGVNS. The CDR3 is 14 amino acids. Written as DNA, the CDR3 is TGTGCCAGCAGTGAATACCCCCTTCAAGAGACCCAGTACTTC. The encoded protein is CASSEYPLQETQYF.

This clonotype has a handful of counts. The V gene is TRBV7-2, the J gene TRBJ2-5; TRBD2 matches 10 bases. Germline V gene lookup returns CDR1 SGHTA and CDR2 FQGNSA. This CDR3 has 16 residues. Losses at the gene ends were 4 bases for V and 2 bases for J; bases not matched to a gene: 7. CDR3 residues: CASSSLGLADQETQYF. CDR3 bases: TGTGCCAGCAGCTCCCTAGGACTAGCGGATCAAGAGACCCAGTACTTC.

The CDR3 region is CASSQGRGGLQETQYF. The CDR3 nucleotides are TGTGCCAGCAGCCAAGGGCGGGGGGGCCTCCAAGAGACCCAGTACTTC. The rearrangement uses TRBV3-1 and TRBJ2-5; TRBD2 matches at 9 bases. CDR1 and CDR2 (germline): LGHDT, YNNKEL (reference sequence). After removal of 1 base from V and 1 base from J, the junction contained 4 bases not matched to a gene. The CDR3 extends over 16 amino acids.

This chain uses TRBV7-9 with TRBJ2-5; 11 positions match TRBD2. CDR1 and CDR2 from the germline V gene are SEHNR and FQNEAQ (reference sequence). The CDR3 covers 17 residues. Trimming took 5 bases from V and 5 from J; bases not matched to a gene: 13. CDR3 coding DNA: TGTGCCAGCAGCCGGGTTGGGTCGCTAGCGGGAGGTGAGACCCAGTACTTC. This translates into CASSRVGSLAGGETQYF.

This chain joins TRBV4-1 and TRBJ2-1; the D is unclear. CDR3 size: 13 residues. Trimming pared 2 bases from V and 5 bases from J, leaving 7 bases between. Germline-derived CDR1 and CDR2 are MGHRA and YSYEKL. In DNA form, the CDR3 reads TGCGCCAGCAGCCAATGGGGTAACAATGAGCAGTTCTTC. Protein: CASSQWGNNEQFF.

Comment on this clonotype: Given a much more abundant clone one base away, this may be a read error. The genes are TRBV12-3 or TRBV12-4 and TRBJ2-5; 7 nucleotides align to TRBD1. CDR3 size: 15 residues. The CDR3 reads CANSSRDSHQETQYF. Here the CDR3 DNA reads TGTGCCAACAGTAGCAGGGACAGCCATCAAGAGACCCAGTACTTC.

The rearrangement joins TRBV12-3 or TRBV12-4 to TRBJ1-4, with D possibly matching TRBD1 (6 bases). V was trimmed by 5 bases and J by 5 bases, leaving 12 bases between them. This CDR3 contains 14 residues. The CDR3 DNA sequence: TGTGCCAGCAGTCTCATAGGGGGGAATGAAAAACTGTTTTTT. This translates into CASSLIGGNEKLFF.

V usage is TRBV29-1 and J usage is TRBJ2-5, with a weak D call TRBD1 (7 bases). V was trimmed by 0 bases and J by 11 bases, leaving 25 bases between them. This CDR3 has 16 amino acids. Germline-derived CDR1 and CDR2 are SQVTM and ANQGSEA. The CDR3 reads CSVEDRIPGGSDEQYF. The DNA of the CDR3 is TGCAGCGTTGAAGATCGTATCCCAGGGGGGTCGGATGAGCAGTACTTC.

The chain links TRBV9 to TRBJ1-2, with a possible D match to TRBD1 (5 bases). Germline loops: CDR1 SGDLS, CDR2 YYNGEE. This CDR3 has 14 residues. The V gene lost 2 bases and the J gene lost 2 bases, with 10 bases spanning the gap. The CDR3 coding sequence is TGTGCCAGCAGCGTGGGGACCGAGAACTATGGCTACACCTTC. Translating it yields CASSVGTENYGYTF.

The chain is built from TRBV4-2 and TRBJ1-1, with a weak D call TRBD1 (5 bases). Trimming took off 8 bases at V and 5 bases at J, with 12 bases between the two ends. The CDR3 spans 12 residues. Per germline, CDR1 LGHNA and CDR2 YNFKEQ. CDR3 in DNA: TGTGCCAGCGGCAGGGAGGGGACTGAAGCTTTCTTT. Its translation is CASGREGTEAFF.

This clonotype occurred many times. V gene TRBV29-1 combines with J gene TRBJ1-2; no clear D. V was trimmed by 0 bases and J by 1 base, leaving 6 bases between them. This CDR3 is 13 amino acids long. Germline V gives CDR1 SQVTM, CDR2 ANQGSEA. The CDR3 DNA reads TGCAGCGTTGAAGATGCCCTTAACTATGGCTACACCTTC. Translating gives CSVEDALNYGYTF.

This clonotype has just a few counts. The V gene is TRBV5-6, the J gene TRBJ1-2; D remains ambiguous. With 4 bases removed from V and 5 bases from J, the gap between germline ends came to 15 bases. The CDR3 is 14 residues long. Germline V lookup: CDR1 SGHDT, CDR2 YYEEEE. CDR3 protein: CASSQTGGNYGYTF. CDR3 coding DNA: TGTGCCAGCAGCCAGACGGGAGGCAATTATGGCTACACCTTC.

The chain joins TRBV5-1 to TRBJ2-7, with D possibly matching TRBD1 (6 bases). The germline CDR1 and CDR2 sequences are SGHRS and YFSETQ. Trimming removed 2 bases at V and 0 bases at J, with 18 bases between. The CDR3 totals 17 residues. In nucleotides, the CDR3 is TGCGCCAGCAGCTTTGGAAGGGGGAGCGGACGCTCCTACGAGCAGTACTTC. Its protein product is CASSFGRGSGRSYEQYF. The entire variable domain, with the rest obtained from reference TRBV5-1 and TRBJ2-7, is as follows: KAGVTQTPRYLIKTRGQQVTLSCSPISGHRSVSWYQQTPGQGLQFLFEYFSETQRNKGNFPGRFSGRQFSNSRSEMNVSTLELGDSALYLCASSFGRGSGRSYEQYFGPGTRLTVT.

The table lists this clonotype with a few counts. The V call is TRBV6-1, the J call TRBJ1-6, with D hard to call. V was cut by 2 bases and J by 12 bases, with 17 bases left in between. The CDR3 runs to 15 residues. Germline lookup yields CDR1 MNHNS and CDR2 SASEGT. The CDR3 bases are TGTGCCAGCAGTGAACGAATGGCAGGCGGGAGACCCCTCCACTTT. The encoded protein is CASSERMAGGRPLHF.

The V call is TRBV9, the J call TRBJ2-3, with D possibly TRBD1 on 5 matching bases. Trimming left V 6 bases short and J 0 bases short, with 14 bases between. Germline V gene data show CDR1 as SGDLS and CDR2 as YYNGEE. The CDR3 is 15 amino acids. The CDR3 region has the DNA TGTGCCAGCACCTCGCAGGGCCATAGCACAGATACGCAGTATTTT. It translates to CASTSQGHSTDTQYF.

The rearrangement joins TRBV7-8 to TRBJ2-5; 8 bases are shared with TRBD2. This CDR3 region has 13 residues. Germline V lookup: CDR1 SGHVS, CDR2 FQNEAQ. V trimming: 10 bases; J trimming: 4 bases; junction bases outside the gene matches: 8. The CDR3 protein is CATSGLAGETQYF. CDR3 in DNA: TGTGCCACATCCGGGCTAGCGGGAGAGACCCAGTACTTC.

The chain joins TRBV4-1 to TRBJ1-5; no clear D gene. The CDR3 totals 15 residues. Per germline, CDR1 MGHRA and CDR2 YSYEKL. With 2 bases removed from V and 4 bases from J, the gap between germline ends came to 12 bases. DNA for the CDR3: TGCGCCAGCAGCCAAAGTTGGGTCCTTAATCAGCCCCAGCATTTT. Its translation is CASSQSWVLNQPQHF.